These T cell receptor beta chains were read from a single sample in a study of shared clonotypes between healthy human individuals. Repertoires were generated with immunoSEQ multiplex PCR, while TCRdb's copy carries only in-frame clones and drops some. The sample carries about 2.3 million clones, less than 95% recorded once. The sequenced sample consisted of naive CD4+ T cells from PBMCs. These receptors all stem from a man between 18 and 35 years old in good health. Some clones in this sample may be carry-over from other donors' samples. Each CDR3 is given with its conserved first and last residue. Each record gives: CDR3 DNA, CDR3 protein, D gene, V gene, J gene, clone size. D genes are given only for firm matches. Expanded clones get a size class; other rows say once, few or many, or leave the size out.

TGTGCCAGCAGTTACCTTTACAGGGTGACTAACTATGGCTACACCTTC	CASSYLYRVTNYGYTF	-	TRBV6-5	TRBJ1-2	-
TGCGCCAGCAGCTTGGGCCCCGTGACCGAGTCCTACGAGCAGTACTTC	CASSLGPVTESYEQYF	-	TRBV5-1	TRBJ2-7	once
TGTGCCAGCAGCTTGGACAGGGAAGTATCCTACAATGAGCAGTTCTTC	CASSLDREVSYNEQFF	-	TRBV5-4	TRBJ2-1	-
TGTGCCAGCAGCTTACTAGCGGGAAAAGATACGCAGTATTTT	CASSLLAGKDTQYF	TRBD2	TRBV7-2	TRBJ2-3	-
TGTGCCAGCAGCCCCCCTATCTCCTACGAGCAGTACTTC	CASSPPISYEQYF	-	TRBV7-2	TRBJ2-7	-
TGCGCCAGCAGCCAAGCCCAAACCTCGGGCTCCCCCAGTGAGTTCTTT	CASSQAQTSGSPSEFF	-	TRBV4-3	TRBJ1-1	-
TGTGCCAGCAGCTTAGCTAGCGGGGTTTCGTACGAGCAGTACTTC	CASSLASGVSYEQYF	TRBD2	TRBV13	TRBJ2-7	-
TGTGCCAGCAGCTTTGGTGAGACCGGGTACGAGCAGTACTTC	CASSFGETGYEQYF	-	TRBV7-9	TRBJ2-7	once
TGTGCCAGCAGCCCCCGTTGGCATGAGCAGTTCTTC	CASSPRWHEQFF	-	TRBV7-2	TRBJ2-1	-
TGCGCCAGCAGCTTGTCCCCTCAAGAGACCCAGTACTTC	CASSLSPQETQYF	-	TRBV5-1	TRBJ2-5	-
TGTGCCAGCAGCCCCACCCCCACTAGCGGAGCCCCCTACGAGCAGTACTTC	CASSPTPTSGAPYEQYF	TRBD2	TRBV11-3	TRBJ2-7	-
TGTGCCAGCAGTGGGGACGGGAGAATCACAGATACGCAGTATTTT	CASSGDGRITDTQYF	-	TRBV2	TRBJ2-3	-
TGCGCCAGCAGCCAAGCTTCACGGGCTGAAGCTTTCTTT	CASSQASRAEAFF	-	TRBV4-3	TRBJ1-1	-
TGTGCCAGCAGCTTGATCGCAGGAGAAGAGACCCAGTACTTC	CASSLIAGEETQYF	-	TRBV5-6	TRBJ2-5	-
TGTGCCAGCAGTTACTCGCCCAGTAGCTCCTACAATGAGCAGTTCTTC	CASSYSPSSSYNEQFF	-	TRBV6-5	TRBJ2-1	few
TGTGCCAGCTCACCCGAGGCGGGAGGGCCCTACGAGCAGTACTTC	CASSPEAGGPYEQYF	TRBD2	TRBV18	TRBJ2-7	-
TGCAGCGTTGAACCAGGGTTTTCGGACATTCAGTACTTC	CSVEPGFSDIQYF	-	TRBV29-1	TRBJ2-4	-
TGTGCCAGCAGCCCACAACCGACCTACAATGAGCAGTTCTTC	CASSPQPTYNEQFF	-	TRBV7-3	TRBJ2-1	-
TGTGCCAGCAGCTTGTATCAAGAGACCCAGTACTTC	CASSLYQETQYF	-	TRBV5-4	TRBJ2-5	-
TGTGCCAGCAGTGCAGGACTAGCTTACACCTACAATGAGCAGTTCTTC	CASSAGLAYTYNEQFF	TRBD2	TRBV27	TRBJ2-1	-
TGTGCCAGCAGTTCTCAGGGGCAGCCCGGCTACACCTTC	CASSSQGQPGYTF	-	TRBV28	TRBJ1-2	few